This entry lists 32 T cell receptor beta chains sequenced from one sample in a study of blood T cell repertoires in COVID-19. Assay used: immunoSEQ multiplex PCR; TCRdb lists only in-frame clones, some missing. The table includes 300,000 or so clones, 86% detected once. Sequencing was performed on PBMCs or T cells enriched from blood (not recorded which). These receptors originate from a woman aged 40 to 49 with acute COVID-19.

The chain has TRBV14 and TRBJ2-1, with D possibly matching TRBD2 (6 bases). Germline V lookup: CDR1 SGHDN, CDR2 FVKESK. The CDR3 length is 15 residues. V was pared by 4 bases and J by 0 bases, with 10 bases between. The DNA of the CDR3 is TGTGCCAGCAGCCCCTTGGAGGGCTCCTACAATGAGCAGTTCTTC. Amino acids: CASSPLEGSYNEQFF.

This rearrangement joins TRBV5-4 to TRBJ2-5, with D possibly matching TRBD2 (6 bases). V was pared by 0 bases and J by 4 bases, with 10 bases between. The CDR3 contains 14 residues. Germline CDR1 reads SGHNT; CDR2 reads YYREEE (reference sequence). As DNA, the CDR3 is TGTGCCAGCAGCTTGGTTGGGGAGGTAGAGACCCAGTACTTC. Amino acid sequence: CASSLVGEVETQYF.

This chain links TRBV27 with TRBJ1-2, with 9 positions matching TRBD1. There are 16 residues in the CDR3. Germline loops: CDR1 MNHEY, CDR2 SMNVEV (reference sequence). Losses at the gene ends were 6 bases for V and 4 bases for J; bases not matched to a gene: 12. The CDR3 DNA sequence: TGTGCCAGCAGGGAAGGGGGGACAGGGACTACCTATGGCTACACCTTC. Translation: CASREGGTGTTYGYTF.

V gene TRBV28 combines with J gene TRBJ1-6, with TRBD1 matching 8 bases. The CDR3 extends over 12 amino acids. V gave up 8 bases and J gave up 10 bases; unmatched junction bases: 4. Germline V lookup: CDR1 MDHEN, CDR2 SYDVKM. CDR3 amino acids: CASGQGHSPLHF. The CDR3 DNA reads TGTGCCAGCGGACAGGGCCACTCACCCCTCCACTTT. Filled out from reference TRBV28 and TRBJ1-6, the complete variable domain reads DVKVTQSSRYLVKRTGEKVFLECVQDMDHENMFWYRQDPGLGLRLIYFSYDVKMKEKGDIPEGYSVSREKKERFSLILESASTNQTSMYLCASGQGHSPLHFGNGTRLTVT.

This sequence joins TRBV11-2 and TRBJ2-1; 10 bases align to TRBD2. CDR1 is SGHAT and CDR2 is FQNNGV in the germline V gene. The J segment lost 8 bases and the V segment lost 0 bases, leaving 4 bases of the junction unmatched. The CDR3 is 15 amino acids. In DNA, the CDR3 is TGTGCCAGCAGCTTAGAGGTAGCGGGAGGATATGAGCAGTTCTTC. Translated, it gives CASSLEVAGGYEQFF.

This clone occurred once. The sample has other DNA sequences that encode this CDR3 too. V usage is TRBV6-2 or TRBV6-3 and J usage is TRBJ1-5; TRBD1 matches 9 bases. The CDR3 totals 14 residues. Germline V gene data show CDR1 as MNHEY and CDR2 as SVGEGT. J was trimmed by 7 bases and V by 5 bases; bases with no gene match: 6. This chain's CDR3 is CASSPTGGRQPQHF. CDR3 DNA sequence: TGTGCCAGCAGTCCAACAGGGGGCAGGCAGCCCCAGCATTTT.

This chain joins TRBV7-9 and TRBJ1-2, with no clear D. Germline CDR1 SEHNR, CDR2 FQNEAQ (reference sequence). Trimming left V 5 bases short and J 0 bases short, with 7 bases between. CDR3 length equals 13 residues. The CDR3 DNA reads as TGTGCCAGCAGCGCCGACTCTAACTATGGCTACACCTTC. Its protein product is CASSADSNYGYTF.

This clone was seen only a few times. The chain carries TRBV7-8 and TRBJ1-2; D unresolved. The V end lost 5 bases, the J end lost 5 bases, and 9 bases lay between the germline ends. The CDR3 has 12 residues. Per the germline V gene, CDR1 is SGHVS and CDR2 is FQNEAQ. The CDR3 DNA is TGTGCCAGCAGCCAATATCCGTATGGCTACACCTTC. Its translation: CASSQYPYGYTF. Supplemented by reference TRBV7-8 and TRBJ1-2, the full variable domain reads GAGVSQSPRYKVAKRGQDVALRCDPISGHVSLFWYQQALGQGPEFLTYFQNEAQLDKSGLPSDRFFAERPEGSVSTLKIQRTQQEDSAVYLCASSQYPYGYTFGSGTRLTVV.

The chain couples TRBV11-2 to TRBJ1-1; D ambiguous. This CDR3 region has 13 residues. V was pared by 2 bases and J by 1 base, with 5 bases between. The V gene's germline CDR1 is SGHAT and CDR2 FQNNGV. The chain's CDR3 is CASSLIQNTEAFF. The CDR3 DNA reads as TGTGCCAGCAGCTTAATCCAGAACACTGAAGCTTTCTTT.

The J gene is TRBJ1-3, the V gene TRBV19; D may be TRBD1 (5 bases). From germline, CDR1 is LNHDA and CDR2 SQIVND (reference sequence). The CDR3 covers 14 residues. V lost 8 bases and J lost 2, with 13 bases in between. The CDR3 coding sequence is TGTGCCAGTCAACTCCAGGGAACTGGAAACACCATATATTTT. This encodes CASQLQGTGNTIYF.

The CDR3 DNA reads TGTGCCAGCAGTTACTGGGCGCGGGGGGGCACCGGGGAGCTGTTTTTT. This gives the protein CASSYWARGGTGELFF. The chain links TRBV6-5 to TRBJ2-2; TRBD2 aligns across 9 bases. The germline gives CDR1 MNHEY, CDR2 SVGAGI. There are 16 residues in the CDR3. V shed 1 base, J shed 4 bases, and the junction held 4 bases outside the gene matches.

As regards this clone: The same CDR3 arises from other DNA sequences in this sample as well. The rearrangement links TRBV2 to TRBJ2-2; D gene uncertain. In germline, CDR1 is SNHLY, CDR2 FYNNEI. Trimming left V 3 bases short and J 1 base short, with 9 bases between. The CDR3 sequence is 15 residues long. The CDR3 coding sequence is TGTGCCAGCAGTGAGACATCCGGGAACACCGGGGAGCTGTTTTTT. Translating it yields CASSETSGNTGELFF.

The chain couples TRBV24-1 to TRBJ2-7; D call uncertain. This CDR3 is built from 11 residues. V was cut by 7 bases and J by 2 bases, with 5 bases left in between. Germline CDR1 reads KGHDR; CDR2 reads SFDVKD. The CDR3 spells CATSRAYEQYF. CDR3 coding DNA: TGTGCCACCAGCCGAGCCTACGAGCAGTACTTC.

In nucleotides, the CDR3 is TGCGCCAGCAGCCCCGAAACTTCTGGAAACACCATATATTTT. This gives the protein CASSPETSGNTIYF. The chain joins TRBV5-1 to TRBJ1-3; D is unresolved. Trimming shortened V by 4 bases and J by 1 base, and 9 bases separated the two germline ends. The CDR3 totals 14 residues. Germline V gives CDR1 SGHRS, CDR2 YFSETQ.

The chain carries TRBV4-1 and TRBJ1-6; 7 nucleotides align to TRBD1. The CDR3 loop spans 16 amino acids. The V gene's germline CDR1 is MGHRA and CDR2 YSYEKL. V trimming: 6 bases; J trimming: 2 bases; junction bases outside the gene matches: 7. CDR3 sequence: CASSYRGNTYNSPLHF. The CDR3 DNA reads as TGCGCCAGCAGTTACAGGGGAAACACCTATAATTCACCCCTCCACTTT.

The rearrangement links TRBV5-5 to TRBJ2-7; TRBD1 might be the D (6 bases). The CDR3 consists of 15 residues. Germline-derived CDR1 and CDR2 are SGHKS and YYEKEE (reference sequence). With 3 bases removed from V and 2 bases from J, the gap between germline ends came to 15 bases. CDR3 bases: TGTGCCAGCAGCTCCTCCGGGGACAATACCTACGAGCAGTACTTC. Translation gives CASSSSGDNTYEQYF.

The chain employs TRBV2 and TRBJ2-3; 8 bases align to TRBD2. The CDR3 totals 14 residues. CDR1 and CDR2 (germline): SNHLY, FYNNEI. V lost 6 bases and J lost 1; bases outside the gene matches: 3. The CDR3 here is CASRGTRRTDTQYF. CDR3 sequence (DNA): TGTGCCAGCAGGGGGACTAGACGCACAGATACGCAGTATTTT.

Note on this clone: The junction and the germline gene differ at one end; a read error may be behind it. The genes are TRBV28 and TRBJ1-2; 9 positions match TRBD1. Per the germline V gene, CDR1 is MDHEN and CDR2 is SYDVKM. CDR3 length equals 15 residues. The CDR3 sequence is CASSSQQGAYYGYTF. As DNA, the CDR3 is TGTGCCAGCAGTTCGCAACAGGGGGCTTACTATGGCTACACATTC.

This clone occurred a few times. Written as DNA, the CDR3 is TGTGCCAGCAGCGGGGACCCGACTAGCGGGGCCTCCTACAATGAGCAGTTCTTC. Amino acids: CASSGDPTSGASYNEQFF. The chain combines TRBV3-1 (or the pseudogene TRBV3-2) with TRBJ2-1; 11 bases agree with TRBD2. With 5 bases clipped from V and 0 bases from J, the junction kept 9 bases outside the gene matches. Germline V gives CDR1 LGHDT, CDR2 YNNKEL (reference sequence). This CDR3 region has 18 residues.

The V call is TRBV11-2, the J call TRBJ1-1, with 8 bases matching TRBD1. Germline V gene lookup returns CDR1 SGHAT and CDR2 FQNNGV. This CDR3 comprises 18 residues. The trim removed 2 bases at V and 0 bases at J, leaving 11 bases unmatched. The CDR3 protein is CASSLRNRQGNMNTEAFF. Written as DNA, the CDR3 is TGTGCCAGCAGCTTAAGAAACCGACAGGGGAACATGAACACTGAAGCTTTCTTT.

V usage is TRBV18 and J usage is TRBJ1-2, with D possibly matching TRBD1 (5 bases). V lost 2 bases, J lost 3 bases, and 16 bases lay in between. This CDR3 has 16 residues. The germline CDR1 and CDR2 sequences are KGHSH and LQKENI. This chain's CDR3 is CASSPYAPGLDYGYTF. CDR3 bases: TGTGCCAGCTCACCATACGCTCCAGGGTTGGACTATGGCTACACCTTC.

The chain is built from TRBV5-1 and TRBJ2-2; 8 nucleotides align to TRBD1. Trimming removed 4 bases from V and 2 bases from J; junction bases left unmatched: 4. Germline CDR1 and CDR2: SGHRS and YFSETQ. The CDR3 extends over 15 amino acids. CDR3 protein: CASSGDRTNTGELFF. The DNA of the CDR3 is TGCGCCAGCAGCGGGGACAGGACTAACACCGGGGAGCTGTTTTTT.

The rearrangement joins TRBV14 to TRBJ2-1; 10 nucleotides line up with TRBD2. V gave up 4 bases and J gave up 3 bases; unmatched junction bases: 6. The CDR3 loop spans 16 amino acids. Germline lookup yields CDR1 SGHDN and CDR2 FVKESK. This CDR3 reads CASSPGTSDYYNEQFF. CDR3 DNA sequence: TGTGCCAGCAGCCCAGGGACTAGCGATTACTACAATGAGCAGTTCTTC.

This sequence joins TRBV5-6 and TRBJ2-5; the match to TRBD1 covers 7 bases. V dropped 4 bases and J dropped 2; count of bases not matched to a gene: 8. From germline, CDR1 is SGHDT and CDR2 YYEEEE. The CDR3 extends over 15 amino acids. This CDR3 reads CASSPKQGQQETQYF. The CDR3, as DNA: TGTGCCAGCAGCCCAAAACAGGGACAGCAAGAGACCCAGTACTTC. Full variable domain (missing parts from reference TRBV5-6 and TRBJ2-5): DAGVTQSPTHLIKTRGQQVTLRCSPKSGHDTVSWYQQALGQGPQFIFQYYEEEERQRGNFPDRFSGHQFPNYSSELNVNALLLGDSALYLCASSPKQGQQETQYFGPGTRLLVL.

The V call is TRBV3-1 (or the pseudogene TRBV3-2), the J call TRBJ1-2, with D unclear. The CDR3 sequence is 16 residues long. V was shortened by 7 bases and J by 7 bases, with 25 bases between the two germline ends. The germline CDR1 and CDR2 sequences are LGHDT and YNNKEL (reference sequence). This CDR3 reads CASTPIPDGTIAGYTF. The CDR3, as DNA: TGTGCCAGCACCCCTATCCCAGACGGAACTATAGCTGGCTACACCTTC.

This clone has only one observation. The chain employs TRBV18 and TRBJ2-3; D is unresolved. Trimming shortened V by 6 bases and J by 5 bases, and 12 bases separated the two germline ends. CDR1 and CDR2 from the germline V gene are KGHSH and LQKENI. This CDR3 is built from 13 residues. The CDR3 DNA is TGTGCCAGCTCGCAGCGACTCCAAGATACGCAGTATTTT. Protein: CASSQRLQDTQYF.

This clone was detected only a few times. The chain couples TRBV7-9 to TRBJ2-3, with 10 bases that match TRBD1. CDR3 length equals 16 residues. Trimming removed 5 bases from V and 2 bases from J; junction bases left unmatched: 7. CDR1 and CDR2 (germline): SEHNR, FQNEAQ (reference sequence). CDR3 amino acids: CASSPGDRGNTDTQYF. For the CDR3, the DNA is TGTGCCAGCAGCCCTGGGGACAGGGGAAACACAGATACGCAGTATTTT.

The chain links TRBV5-4 to TRBJ1-1, with D uncertain. Germline assignment: CDR1 SGHNT and CDR2 YYREEE (reference sequence). V was pared by 2 bases and J by 4 bases, with 3 bases between. This CDR3 comprises 11 residues. CDR3 sequence (DNA): TGTGCCAGCAGCTTCAGCACTGAAGCTTTCTTT. This gives the protein CASSFSTEAFF.

V and J are TRBV12-3 or TRBV12-4 and TRBJ1-2; TRBD1 matches at 9 bases. V shed 6 bases, J shed 7 bases, and the junction held 6 bases outside the gene matches. This CDR3 has 13 amino acids. The CDR3 sequence: CASSRGQGFGYTF. CDR3 DNA sequence: TGTGCCAGCAGCCGGGGACAGGGTTTTGGCTACACCTTC.

The chain links TRBV6-5 to TRBJ2-2, with 9 bases matching TRBD1. The CDR3 loop spans 14 amino acids. Trimming at V came to 6 bases and at J to 7 bases, leaving 6 bases not matched to a gene. Germline CDR1 MNHEY, CDR2 SVGAGI. In DNA form, the CDR3 reads TGTGCCAGCAGAGGGACAGGGAATGGCGGGGAGCTGTTTTTT. Translated: CASRGTGNGGELFF.

This rearrangement joins TRBV9 to TRBJ1-2, with 7 bases that match TRBD1. The CDR3 consists of 15 residues. Germline V CDR1 and CDR2: SGDLS, YYNGEE. The V segment lost 3 bases and the J segment 0 bases; nucleotides outside the gene matches: 5. Written as DNA, the CDR3 is TGTGCCAGCAGCGAGGGGGCGGCTGCTAACTATGGCTACACCTTC. Residues: CASSEGAAANYGYTF.

This clone showed up just once. The genes are TRBV5-1 and TRBJ1-1; 8 nucleotides match TRBD1. The CDR3 is made up of 13 amino acids. V lost 4 bases and J lost 8; bases outside the gene matches: 7. Germline values: CDR1 SGHRS, CDR2 YFSETQ. The CDR3 coding sequence is TGCGCCAGCAGCCCGGGACAGGCCCCAGAAGCTTTCTTT. Residues: CASSPGQAPEAFF.